This is a list of T cell receptor beta chains from one sample in a study of shared clonotypes between healthy human individuals. This table comes from immunoSEQ multiplex PCR, and its TCRdb copy is limited to in-frame clones, with some not included. Of millions of clones detected, 95% appear once; the ten largest clones hold more than 0.1%. Material: naive CD4+ T cells sorted from blood. The source of these receptors is a man aged 18 to 30 in good health. Both conserved end residues are trimmed from each CDR3. Clone size, where shown, is once, few, many, or a class for clones that have expanded.

v_gene	abundance	j_gene	CDR3aa
TRBV6-6	-	TRBJ2-6	ASSSGRSGANVLT
TRBV7-2	-	TRBJ2-1	ASSLTSNEQF
TRBV29-1	-	TRBJ1-2	SVGKQGAKGYT
TRBV5-6	-	TRBJ1-2	ASSFMTEGHGYT
TRBV5-1	once	TRBJ2-3	ASSLAGTQADTQY
TRBV6-1	-	TRBJ2-1	ASSVLGLAGPSSSYNEQF
TRBV7-2	-	TRBJ1-2	ASSLEVGQAT
TRBV6-5	-	TRBJ2-7	ASSPYEVRNHEQY
TRBV4-1	once	TRBJ2-2	ASSHPQGATGELF
TRBV30	-	TRBJ1-2	AWSGVPDGYT
TRBV6-5	-	TRBJ2-7	ASSPLAGGSYEQY
TRBV10-2	-	TRBJ2-7	ASNKDGSNYEQY
TRBV30	-	TRBJ1-2	AWRRTKTYAGIYGYT
TRBV7-9	-	TRBJ2-1	ASSLAIGREQF
TRBV5-1	-	TRBJ2-1	ASSPISVGLTYNEQF
TRBV28	-	TRBJ2-1	ASRQRPRGSYNEQF
TRBV30	-	TRBJ1-2	AVALYGYT
TRBV28	-	TRBJ2-1	ASIRGGTGLDEQF
TRBV30	-	TRBJ1-1	AWRGRGLGGMNTEAF
TRBV6-1	-	TRBJ1-2	ASFQGVPPNYGYT
TRBV28	-	TRBJ1-1	ASSPTSLNTEAF
TRBV7-9	-	TRBJ1-2	ASSLARPGYT
TRBV5-1	-	TRBJ1-1	ASSGRDRDDTEAF
TRBV2	-	TRBJ2-3	ASKGQQSTDTQY
TRBV27	few	TRBJ1-1	ASSLELNTEAF
TRBV7-8	-	TRBJ2-7	ASSLSQNSYEQY
TRBV27	-	TRBJ2-1	ASSLFAISSYNEQF
TRBV6-5	-	TRBJ1-2	ASSSGDRGGYT
TRBV27	-	TRBJ2-7	ASSPRQSFYEQY
TRBV20-1	once	TRBJ2-5	SAPELETQY
TRBV7-2	-	TRBJ2-7	ASSFAGSGIFYEQY
TRBV5-4	-	TRBJ2-7	ASSLGAAGPTYEQY
TRBV2	-	TRBJ1-2	ASSVSQVLYGYT
TRBV6-6	-	TRBJ2-2	ASTQQEINTGELF
TRBV18	-	TRBJ2-2	ASSPLDRADTGELF
TRBV19	-	TRBJ1-3	ASGAGNTIY
TRBV29-1	-	TRBJ2-5	SVGASGGQETQY
TRBV20-1	-	TRBJ1-2	SAAASKSYT
TRBV6-1	-	TRBJ1-5	ASRPTGGVNQPQH
TRBV7-2	once	TRBJ2-2	ASSLARSGKSNTGELF
TRBV30	once	TRBJ2-1	AWSSSGLAGAYNEQF
TRBV2	once	TRBJ1-2	ASSEVGQGNDGYT
TRBV28	-	TRBJ1-4	ASSLSGFGEKLF
TRBV5-4	-	TRBJ2-3	ASSSPGTGSPDTQY
TRBV5-1	-	TRBJ1-1	ASSLRQQNTGTEAF
TRBV2	-	TRBJ2-1	ASSEWGPHNEQF
TRBV7-9	once	TRBJ2-2	ASSSQGPWVGELF
TRBV7-2	-	TRBJ2-7	ASSATTSGKYEQY
TRBV7-2	-	TRBJ2-7	ASSFPGSYEQY
TRBV9	once	TRBJ1-3	ASSPPGGNTIY
TRBV30	once	TRBJ1-2	AWSVTGGRGYT
TRBV25-1	-	-	ASSEYGAYEQY
TRBV6-6	-	TRBJ1-4	ASSTSVGHDEKLF
TRBV4-2	once	TRBJ1-3	ASSPLGSTGNTIY
TRBV29-1	-	TRBJ2-7	SVQGQIYEQY
TRBV6-5	-	TRBJ1-6	ASNLQGPNSPLH
TRBV10-2	-	TRBJ1-2	ASSGSGQGTPGYGYT
TRBV6-1	-	TRBJ2-7	ASSVTNGGSYEQY
TRBV11-1	-	TRBJ2-1	ASSPRGSGTSYNEQF